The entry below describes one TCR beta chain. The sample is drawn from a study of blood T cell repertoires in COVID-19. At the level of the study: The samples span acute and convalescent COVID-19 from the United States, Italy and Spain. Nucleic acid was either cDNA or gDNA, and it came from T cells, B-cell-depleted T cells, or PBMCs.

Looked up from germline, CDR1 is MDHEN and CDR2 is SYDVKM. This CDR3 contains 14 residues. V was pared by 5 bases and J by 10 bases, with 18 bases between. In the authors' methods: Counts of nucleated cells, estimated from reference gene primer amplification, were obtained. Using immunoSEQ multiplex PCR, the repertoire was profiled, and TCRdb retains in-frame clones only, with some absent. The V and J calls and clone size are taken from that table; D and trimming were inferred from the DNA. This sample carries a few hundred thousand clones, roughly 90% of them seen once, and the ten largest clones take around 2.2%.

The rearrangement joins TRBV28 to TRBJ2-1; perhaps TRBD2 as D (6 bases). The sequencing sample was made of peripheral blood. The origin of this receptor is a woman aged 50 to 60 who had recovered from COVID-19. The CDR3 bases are TGTGCCAGCAGTCCATCGGGACTTCCGAAGGAGCAGTTCTTC. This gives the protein CASSPSGLPKEQFF.